This T cell receptor beta chain was captured by sequencing in a study of cytomegalovirus exposure and HLA in healthy donors. The study, taken as a whole, reports: As a later analysis showed, a missense DCLRE1C variant was linked to trimming of TCR beta V- and J-genes. Fewer N-insertions than the roughly 670-donor mean were reportedly shown by an Asian-associated ancestry cluster in a later analysis. Earlier findings revealed that most TCR beta V segments proved productive either about 87% or about 30% of the time. For most subjects, TCR beta sequences were reported to predict HLA-A and HLA-B alleles with accuracy.

The PCR used 60 Vbeta and 13 Jbeta primers. Libraries were prepared by immunoSEQ multiplex PCR; TCRdb keeps only in-frame clonotypes and omits some of them. This sample yields 150,000 to 200,000 clones, of which 75% to 90% are seen a single time; approximately 6.7% belongs to the top ten. Germline V lookup: CDR1 SEHNR, CDR2 FQNEAQ (reference sequence). Deletions cut 4 bases from V and 3 bases from J, with 23 bases between. The CDR3 is made up of 18 amino acids. Notes on this clone: Antigen unknown.

The chain combines TRBV7-9 with TRBJ2-3, with D possibly TRBD2 on 6 matching bases. The TCR was taken from a man in his thirties or forties in good health and CMV-seropositive. Sequencing was carried out using PBMCs. The CDR3 bases are TGTGCCAGCAGCTCTCCCGCCAACCGGGACTTGAAAACAGATACGCAGTATTTT. It is translated as CASSSPANRDLKTDTQYF.